A single sample is the source of the 10 T cell receptor beta chains below, sequenced in a study of shared clonotypes between healthy human individuals. Clones were read by immunoSEQ multiplex PCR, and TCRdb kept only the in-frame ones, dropping some. The sample gives a few million clones, 93% of which show up once; 0.35% to 0.45% is in the top ten. Sequencing was performed on naive CD4+ T cells from PBMCs. Indicated subset: CD45RA+ positively selected. The receptors were sampled from a man younger than 35 in good health. Some clones in this sample may be carry-over from other donors' samples.

The chain recombines TRBV4-3 with TRBJ2-5; 7 bases line up with TRBD2. V shed 4 bases and J 1 base; nucleotides not matched to a gene: 9. The CDR3 totals 16 residues. CDR1 is LGHNA and CDR2 is YSLEER in the germline V gene. CDR3 amino acids: CASSRVTLAVQETQYF. DNA of the CDR3: TGCGCCAGCAGCCGAGTCACCCTAGCGGTCCAAGAGACCCAGTACTTC.

This chain joins TRBV6-1 and TRBJ1-4; possibly TRBD1 for D (5 bases). V dropped 6 bases and J dropped 3 bases, with 14 bases sitting between them. Germline-derived CDR1 and CDR2 are MNHNS and SASEGT. The CDR3 loop spans 15 amino acids. The CDR3 DNA is TGTGCCAGCAGCATAAGGGCAGGGCCTAATGAAAAACTGTTTTTT. This translates into CASSIRAGPNEKLFF.

The CDR3 region has the DNA TGTGCCAGCCAGGGCCTCAATCAGCCCCAGCATTTT. Amino acids: CASQGLNQPQHF. J is TRBJ1-5 and V is TRBV28; possibly TRBD1 for D (5 bases). V shed 8 bases and J shed 3 bases, with 8 bases lying between them. Germline assignment: CDR1 MDHEN and CDR2 SYDVKM. CDR3 size: 12 residues.

The chain is built from TRBV28 and TRBJ2-1; TRBD2 matches at 12 bases. J gave up 4 bases and V 5 bases, and 15 bases lay outside the gene matches. This CDR3 is 19 amino acids long. CDR1 and CDR2 from the germline V gene are MDHEN and SYDVKM. CDR3: CASSPTRGVTSGRYNEQFF. The CDR3 region has the DNA TGTGCCAGCAGTCCGACAAGGGGGGTCACTAGCGGGAGGTACAATGAGCAGTTCTTC.

The chain couples TRBV10-1 to TRBJ2-2; 9 bases line up with TRBD2. The trim removed 9 bases at V and 4 bases at J, leaving 6 bases unmatched. Looked up from germline, CDR1 is WNHNN and CDR2 is SYGVQD (reference sequence). There are 14 residues in the CDR3. This CDR3 is CASSGRPATGELFF. The CDR3 nucleotides are TGCGCCAGTAGCGGGAGACCGGCCACCGGGGAGCTGTTTTTT.

The V and J genes are TRBV5-6 and TRBJ1-5; D remains unclear. Germline lookup yields CDR1 SGHDT and CDR2 YYEEEE. V was cut by 0 bases and J by 2 bases, with 9 bases left in between. This CDR3 has 15 residues. The CDR3 here is CASSLAWNGNQPQHF. As DNA, the CDR3 is TGTGCCAGCAGCTTGGCCTGGAACGGCAATCAGCCCCAGCATTTT.

The rearrangement joins TRBV5-4 to TRBJ2-1, with 11 bases aligning to TRBD2. The CDR3 runs to 19 residues. In germline, CDR1 is SGHNT, CDR2 YYREEE (reference sequence). V lost 5 bases, J lost 0 bases, and 13 bases stayed unmatched. In nucleotides, the CDR3 is TGTGCCAGCAGGCCCTCGGGACTAGCGGCTTCGAGCTCCTACAATGAGCAGTTCTTC. Translated: CASRPSGLAASSSYNEQFF. The complete variable domain, with remaining parts taken from reference TRBV5-4 and TRBJ2-1, reads ETGVTQSPTHLIKTRGQQVTLRCSSQSGHNTVSWYQQALGQGPQFIFQYYREEENGRGNFPPRFSGLQFPNYSSELNVNALELDDSALYLCASRPSGLAASSSYNEQFFGPGTRLTVL.

Note on this clone: Other DNA sequences in the sample encode the same CDR3. The chain uses TRBV5-5 and TRBJ1-1, with D hard to call. Looked up from germline, CDR1 is SGHKS and CDR2 is YYEKEE (reference sequence). This CDR3 region has 13 residues. Trimming left V 1 base short and J 1 base short, with 5 bases between. CDR3 sequence (DNA): TGTGCCAGCAGCTTGAAGGGGAACACTGAAGCTTTCTTT. Translating gives CASSLKGNTEAFF.

The chain recombines TRBV4-2 with TRBJ1-5, with D possibly TRBD1 on 6 matching bases. The germline V and J ends were trimmed by 0 bases and 7 bases, with 7 bases remaining between them. Germline values: CDR1 LGHNA, CDR2 YNFKEQ. This CDR3 has 13 amino acids. The DNA for the CDR3 is TGTGCCAGCAGCCAAGACGGGACACAGCCCCAGCATTTT. It specifies CASSQDGTQPQHF.

The genes are TRBV7-2 and TRBJ2-1; 13 nucleotides align to TRBD2. This CDR3 region has 16 residues. After removal of 2 bases from V and 9 bases from J, the junction contained 7 bases not matched to a gene. From germline, CDR1 is SGHTA and CDR2 FQGNSA. The CDR3 protein is CASSLRGTSGIGEQFF. The CDR3 DNA reads as TGTGCCAGCAGCTTACGAGGGACTAGCGGGATCGGTGAGCAGTTCTTC.